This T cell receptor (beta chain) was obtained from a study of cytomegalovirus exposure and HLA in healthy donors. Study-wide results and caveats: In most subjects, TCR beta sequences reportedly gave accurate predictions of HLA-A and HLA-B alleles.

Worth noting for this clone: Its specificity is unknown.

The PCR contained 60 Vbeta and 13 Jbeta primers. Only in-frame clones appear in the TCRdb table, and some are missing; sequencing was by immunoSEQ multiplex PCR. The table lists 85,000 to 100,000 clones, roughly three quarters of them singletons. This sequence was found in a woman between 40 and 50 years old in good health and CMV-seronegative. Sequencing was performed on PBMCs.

The CDR3 DNA reads TGCAGCGTTGCGGCGGGACAGTTAATCTACGAGCAGTACTTC. Encoded protein: CSVAAGQLIYEQYF. The rearrangement links TRBV29-1 to TRBJ2-7; possible D gene TRBD1, 7 bases. CDR1 SQVTM and CDR2 ANQGSEA come from the germline V gene. The CDR3 loop spans 14 amino acids. V was cut by 4 bases and J by 3 bases, with 16 bases left in between.